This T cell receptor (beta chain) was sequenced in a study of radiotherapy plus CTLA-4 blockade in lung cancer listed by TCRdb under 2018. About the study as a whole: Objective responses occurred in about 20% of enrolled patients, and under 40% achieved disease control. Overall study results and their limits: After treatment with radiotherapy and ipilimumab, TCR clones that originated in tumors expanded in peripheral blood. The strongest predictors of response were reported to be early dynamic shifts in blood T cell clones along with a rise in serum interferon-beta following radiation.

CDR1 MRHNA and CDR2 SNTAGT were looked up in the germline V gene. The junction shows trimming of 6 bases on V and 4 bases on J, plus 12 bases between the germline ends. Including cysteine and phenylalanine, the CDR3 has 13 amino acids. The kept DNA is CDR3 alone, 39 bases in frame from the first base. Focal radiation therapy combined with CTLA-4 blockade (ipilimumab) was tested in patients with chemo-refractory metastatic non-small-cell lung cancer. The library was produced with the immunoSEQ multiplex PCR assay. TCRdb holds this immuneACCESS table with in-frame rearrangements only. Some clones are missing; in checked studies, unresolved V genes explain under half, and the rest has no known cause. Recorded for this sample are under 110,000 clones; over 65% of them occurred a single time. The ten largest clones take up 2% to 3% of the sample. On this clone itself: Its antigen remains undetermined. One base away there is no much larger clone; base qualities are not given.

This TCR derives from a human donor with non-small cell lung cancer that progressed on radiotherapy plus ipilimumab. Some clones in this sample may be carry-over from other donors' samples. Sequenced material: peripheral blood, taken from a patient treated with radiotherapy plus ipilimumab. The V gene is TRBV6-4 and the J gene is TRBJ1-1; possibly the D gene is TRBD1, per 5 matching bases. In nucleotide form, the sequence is TGTGCCAGCAGCAAAGACAGTAGCACTGAAGCTTTCTTT. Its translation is CASSKDSSTEAFF.